Here is one TCR beta chain with its context. Per germline, CDR1 SGHTA and CDR2 FQGTGA. V was clipped by 5 bases and J by 4 bases; unmatched bases: 8. CDR3 size: 15 residues. This sample was taken from a study of T cell changes during pregnancy in multiple sclerosis. Profiled with immunoSEQ multiplex PCR; TCRdb holds only in-frame clones, not every one. Altogether about 76,000 clones are present, just over 90% being singletons, with the ten largest covering 2.5%. Sample: peripheral blood, taken in the second trimester of pregnancy. The rearrangement joins TRBV7-3 to TRBJ2-3; 8 nucleotides agree with TRBD2. The sequence came from a female donor with multiple sclerosis, enrolled in a pregnancy study. The CDR3 DNA reads as TGTGCCAGCAGCCTGATAGCGGGGTATGCAGATACGCAGTATTTT. It codes for CASSLIAGYADTQYF. Full variable domain (remainder filled in from reference TRBV7-3 and TRBJ2-3): GAGVSQTPSNKVTEKGKYVELRCDPISGHTALYWYRQSLGQGPEFLIYFQGTGAADDSGLPNDRFFAVRPEGSVSTLKIQRTERGDSAVYLCASSLIAGYADTQYFGPGTRLTVL.